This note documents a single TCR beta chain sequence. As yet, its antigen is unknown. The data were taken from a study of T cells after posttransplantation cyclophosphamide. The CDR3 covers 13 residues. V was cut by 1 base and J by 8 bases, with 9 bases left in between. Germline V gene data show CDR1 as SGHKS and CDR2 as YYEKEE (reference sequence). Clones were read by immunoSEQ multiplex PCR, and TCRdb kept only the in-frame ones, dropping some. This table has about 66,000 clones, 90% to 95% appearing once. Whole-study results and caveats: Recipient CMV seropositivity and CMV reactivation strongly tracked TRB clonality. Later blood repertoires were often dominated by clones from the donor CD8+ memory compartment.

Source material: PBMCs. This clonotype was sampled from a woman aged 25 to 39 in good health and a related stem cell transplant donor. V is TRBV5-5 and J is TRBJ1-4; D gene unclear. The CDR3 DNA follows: TGTGCCAGCAGCTTGTCGGCCGGGGAAAAACTGTTTTTT. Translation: CASSLSAGEKLFF.